Listed below are T cell receptor beta chains from one sample, sequenced in a study of T cells after yellow fever vaccination. A single record per CDR3 protein comes from TCRdb applying MiXCR to the 5' RACE reads. The repertoire holds hundreds of thousands of distinct CDR3 sequences, with 15% to 20% as singletons. The input for sequencing was PBMCs, taken before the yellow fever booster vaccination. The source is a man aged 18 to 29 who received the YFV17D yellow fever vaccine. CDR3s include the opening cysteine and the closing phenylalanine or tryptophan. Each record gives: V gene, clone size, D gene, J gene, CDR3 DNA, CDR3 protein. A D gene is named only where the DNA matches it firmly. Part of the rows lack a size; the others show once, few, many or a class for expanded clones.

TRBV28	few	TRBD1	TRBJ2-2	TGTGCCAGCAGTTTAATCTTCCCGGGACAGACGAACACCGGGGAGCTGTTTTTT	CASSLIFPGQTNTGELFF
TRBV24-1	many	NA	TRBJ2-7	TGTGCCACCAGTGATTTACGGGGCGAGCAGTACTTC	CATSDLRGEQYF
TRBV20-1	NA	NA	TRBJ1-1	TGCAGTGCTAGAGATGTTGGGAAACCTGAAGCTTTCTTT	CSARDVGKPEAFF
TRBV5-1	many	TRBD2	TRBJ2-3	TGCGCCAGCAGCTCGACTAGCGATGGAGATACGCAGTATTTT	CASSSTSDGDTQYF
TRBV4-1	NA	TRBD2	TRBJ2-7	TGCGCCAGCAGCCAAGAAGGGACTAGCGGAGCATACGAGCAGTACTTC	CASSQEGTSGAYEQYF
TRBV24-1	few	TRBD1	TRBJ1-5	TGTGCCACCAGTGATGGACAGGGTAGCAATCAGCCCCAGCATTTT	CATSDGQGSNQPQHF
TRBV28	few	NA	TRBJ2-2	TGTGCCAGCAAACCCTGGCAGGGTGGTACCGGGGAGCTGTTTTTT	CASKPWQGGTGELFF
TRBV2	many	NA	TRBJ1-2	TGTGCCAGCAGTGACAGGTTATATGGCTACACCTTC	CASSDRLYGYTF
TRBV7-8	NA	NA	TRBJ1-5	TGTGCCAGCAGCCCTAGAGGGGTGACAGCGGACAATCAGCCCCAGCATTTT	CASSPRGVTADNQPQHF
TRBV20-1	NA	NA	TRBJ1-2	TGCAGTGCTGAGGGTGGCAGGAGTGGCTACACCTTC	CSAEGGRSGYTF